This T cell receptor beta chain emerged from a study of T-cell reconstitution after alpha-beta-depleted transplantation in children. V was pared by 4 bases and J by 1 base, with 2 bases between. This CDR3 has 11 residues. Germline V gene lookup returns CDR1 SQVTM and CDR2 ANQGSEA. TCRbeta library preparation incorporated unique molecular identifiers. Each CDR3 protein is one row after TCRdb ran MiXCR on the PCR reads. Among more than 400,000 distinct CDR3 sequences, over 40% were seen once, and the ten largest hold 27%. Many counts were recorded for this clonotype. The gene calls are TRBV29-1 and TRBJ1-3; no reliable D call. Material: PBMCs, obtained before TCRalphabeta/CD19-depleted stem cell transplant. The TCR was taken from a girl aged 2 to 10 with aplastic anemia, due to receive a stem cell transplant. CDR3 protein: CSVVSGNTIYF. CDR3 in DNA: TGCAGCGTTGTTTCTGGAAACACCATATATTTT.